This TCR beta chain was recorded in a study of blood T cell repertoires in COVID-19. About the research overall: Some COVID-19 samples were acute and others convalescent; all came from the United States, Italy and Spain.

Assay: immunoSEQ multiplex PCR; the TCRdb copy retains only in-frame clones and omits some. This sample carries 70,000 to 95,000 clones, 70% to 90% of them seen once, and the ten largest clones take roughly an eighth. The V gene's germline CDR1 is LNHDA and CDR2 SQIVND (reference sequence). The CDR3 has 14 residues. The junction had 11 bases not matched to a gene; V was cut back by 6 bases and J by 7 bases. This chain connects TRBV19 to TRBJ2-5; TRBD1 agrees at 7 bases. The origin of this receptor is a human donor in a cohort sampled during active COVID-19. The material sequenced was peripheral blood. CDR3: CASSATGPGVTQYF. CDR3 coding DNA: TGTGCCAGTAGCGCGACAGGGCCCGGGGTGACCCAGTACTTC. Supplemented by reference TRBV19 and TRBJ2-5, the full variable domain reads DGGITQSPKYLFRKEGQNVTLSCEQNLNHDAMYWYRQDPGQGLRLIYYSQIVNDFQKGDIAEGYSVSREKKESFPLTVTSAQKNPTAFYLCASSATGPGVTQYFGPGTRLLVL.